This paragraph covers one T cell receptor beta chain sequence. Germline assignment: CDR1 SEHNR and CDR2 FQNEAQ (reference sequence). V was pared by 5 bases and J by 6 bases, with 9 bases of the junction left unmatched. This CDR3 region has 15 residues. From the RT-PCR reads, TCRdb called clonotypes with MiXCR, one entry per CDR3 protein. The sample has about 210,000 distinct CDR3 sequences, roughly two fifths seen once. The sample comes from a study of patients and donors after allogeneic stem cell transplantation. This clonotype was sampled from a human donor who was either an allogeneic HSCT recipient or a stem cell or donor lymphocyte infusion donor (not recorded which). It is not recorded whose cells these are; they may come from a transplant donor. Sequenced material: blood, either unsorted or a sorted T cell fraction (not recorded which). The V gene is TRBV7-9, the J gene TRBJ1-4; 7 nucleotides agree with TRBD1. This chain's CDR3 is CASSDSGTAYEKLFF. The CDR3 DNA reads TGTGCCAGCAGCGATTCCGGGACAGCTTATGAAAAACTGTTTTTT.